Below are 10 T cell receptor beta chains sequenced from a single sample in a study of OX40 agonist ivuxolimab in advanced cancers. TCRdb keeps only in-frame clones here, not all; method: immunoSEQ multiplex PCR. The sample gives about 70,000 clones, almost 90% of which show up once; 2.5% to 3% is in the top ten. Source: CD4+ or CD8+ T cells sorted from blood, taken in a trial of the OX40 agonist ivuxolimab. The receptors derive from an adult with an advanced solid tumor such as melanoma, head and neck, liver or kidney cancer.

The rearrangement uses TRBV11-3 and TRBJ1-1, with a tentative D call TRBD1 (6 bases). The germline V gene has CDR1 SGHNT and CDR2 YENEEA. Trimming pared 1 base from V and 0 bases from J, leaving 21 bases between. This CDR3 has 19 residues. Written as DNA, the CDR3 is TGTGCCAGCAGCTTAGCGGCATGGGGGGCCGGTGGGATGAACACTGAAGCTTTCTTT. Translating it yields CASSLAAWGAGGMNTEAFF.

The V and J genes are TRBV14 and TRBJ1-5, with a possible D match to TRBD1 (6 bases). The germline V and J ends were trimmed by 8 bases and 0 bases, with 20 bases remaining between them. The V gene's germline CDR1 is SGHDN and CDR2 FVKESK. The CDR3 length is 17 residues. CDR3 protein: CASSISDSLYSNQPQHF. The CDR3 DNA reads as TGTGCCAGCTCAATCTCGGACAGCCTGTATAGCAATCAGCCCCAGCATTTT. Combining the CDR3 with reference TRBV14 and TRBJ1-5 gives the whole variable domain EAGVTQFPSHSVIEKGQTVTLRCDPISGHDNLYWYRRVMGKEIKFLLHFVKESKQDESGMPNNRFLAERTGGTYSTLKVQPAELEDSGVYFCASSISDSLYSNQPQHFGDGTRLSIL.

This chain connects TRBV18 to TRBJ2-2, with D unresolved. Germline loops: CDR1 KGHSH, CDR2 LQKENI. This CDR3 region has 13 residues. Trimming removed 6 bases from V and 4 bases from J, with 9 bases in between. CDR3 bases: TGTGCCAGCTCTCCCGAGGCCACCGGGGAGCTGTTTTTT. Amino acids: CASSPEATGELFF.

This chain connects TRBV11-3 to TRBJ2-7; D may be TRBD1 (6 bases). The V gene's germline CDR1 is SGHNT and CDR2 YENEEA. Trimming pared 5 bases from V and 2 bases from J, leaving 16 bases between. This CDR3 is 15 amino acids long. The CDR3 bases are TGTGCCAGCAGCCCCCGGACAGCGCGTACCTACGAGCAGTACTTC. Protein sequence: CASSPRTARTYEQYF.

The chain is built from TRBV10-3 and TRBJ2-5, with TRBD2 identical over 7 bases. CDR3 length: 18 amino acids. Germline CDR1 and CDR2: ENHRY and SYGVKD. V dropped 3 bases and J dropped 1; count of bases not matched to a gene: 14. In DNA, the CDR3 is TGTGCCATCAGTGACGCCCAGGTTGCGGGAGTAGGCCAAGAGACCCAGTACTTC. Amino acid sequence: CAISDAQVAGVGQETQYF.

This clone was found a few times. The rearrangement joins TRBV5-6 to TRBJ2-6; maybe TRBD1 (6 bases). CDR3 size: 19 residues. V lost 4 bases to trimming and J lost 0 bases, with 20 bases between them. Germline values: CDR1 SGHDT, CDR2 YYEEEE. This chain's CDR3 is CASSGGFFGGYSGANVLTF. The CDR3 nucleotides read TGTGCCAGCAGCGGGGGCTTTTTCGGCGGCTACTCTGGGGCCAACGTCCTGACTTTC.

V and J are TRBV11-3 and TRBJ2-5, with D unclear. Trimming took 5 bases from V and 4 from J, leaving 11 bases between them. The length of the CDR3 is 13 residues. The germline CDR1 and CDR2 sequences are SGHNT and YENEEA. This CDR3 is CASSPPAVETQYF. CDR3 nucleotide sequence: TGTGCCAGCAGCCCGCCGGCTGTAGAGACCCAGTACTTC.

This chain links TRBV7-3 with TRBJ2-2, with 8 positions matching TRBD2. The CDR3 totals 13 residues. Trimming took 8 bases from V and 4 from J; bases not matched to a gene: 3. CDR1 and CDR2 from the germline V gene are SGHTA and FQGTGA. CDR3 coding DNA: TGTGCCAGCGGGACTAGATCCACCGGGGAGCTGTTTTTT. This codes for CASGTRSTGELFF.

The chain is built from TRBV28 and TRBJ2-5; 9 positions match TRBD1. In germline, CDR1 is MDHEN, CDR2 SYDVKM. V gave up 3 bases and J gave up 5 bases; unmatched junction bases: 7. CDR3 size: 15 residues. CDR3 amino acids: CASSFHGTGRETQYF. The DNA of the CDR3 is TGTGCCAGCAGTTTTCACGGGACAGGGAGGGAGACCCAGTACTTC.

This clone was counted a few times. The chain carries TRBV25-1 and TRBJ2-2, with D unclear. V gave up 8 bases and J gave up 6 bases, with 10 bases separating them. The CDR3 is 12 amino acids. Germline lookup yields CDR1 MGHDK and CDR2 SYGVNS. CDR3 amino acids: CASGIGAGELFF. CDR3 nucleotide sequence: TGTGCCAGCGGTATAGGAGCCGGGGAGCTGTTTTTT.